The 9 T cell receptor beta chains given below trace back to one sample, sequenced in a study of blood T cell repertoires in COVID-19. The repertoire was sequenced with immunoSEQ multiplex PCR; TCRdb's copy has only in-frame clones and lacks some. This sample has approximately 24,000 clones, with approximately 92% found just once. The source material was peripheral blood. These TCRs come from a human donor in a cohort sampled during active COVID-19.

This chain links TRBV23-1 with TRBJ2-7; TRBD1 aligns across 11 bases. TRBV23-1 is placed among ORFs of uncertain function. The CDR3 is 13 amino acids. J gave up 7 bases and V 11 bases, and 10 bases lay outside the gene matches. DNA for the CDR3: TGCGCCGGACCCGGACAGGGGGCAGGAGAGCAGTACTTC. Protein sequence: CAGPGQGAGEQYF.

This clone was counted a single time. This CDR3 is CASSPFGGGRLNQPQHF. In DNA form, the CDR3 reads TGTGCCAGCAGTCCTTTCGGGGGGGGCCGCCTCAATCAGCCCCAGCATTTT. V gene TRBV5-8 combines with J gene TRBJ1-5, with TRBD1 as a possible D gene (6 bases). There are 17 residues in the CDR3. In germline, CDR1 is SGHTS, CDR2 YDEGEE. V was cut by 5 bases and J by 3 bases, with 21 bases left in between.

The chain combines TRBV6-6 with TRBJ1-5, with 7 positions matching TRBD1. The CDR3 totals 14 residues. The V gene's germline CDR1 is MNHNY and CDR2 SVGAGI (reference sequence). V shed 4 bases and J 3 bases; nucleotides not matched to a gene: 3. CDR3 bases: TGTGCCAGCAGTTCACAGGGGATCAATCAGCCCCAGCATTTT. It specifies CASSSQGINQPQHF.

This rearrangement joins TRBV5-4 to TRBJ2-5, with 7 bases lining up with TRBD1. The ends lost 4 bases at V and 1 base at J; junction bases unmatched: 1. Germline V CDR1 and CDR2: SGHNT, YYREEE (reference sequence). The CDR3 length is 13 residues. The DNA for the CDR3 is TGTGCCAGCAGCCGGGACAGCCAAGAGACCCAGTACTTC. This translates into CASSRDSQETQYF.

Regarding this clone: Other DNA sequences from this sample encode an identical CDR3 as well. The V gene is TRBV5-1, the J gene TRBJ2-1; 7 bases line up with TRBD2. The CDR3 is made up of 22 amino acids. Germline trimming cut 0 bases from V and 2 bases from J; bases unmatched to any gene: 23. Germline loops: CDR1 SGHRS, CDR2 YFSETQ. In DNA form, the CDR3 reads TGCGCCAGCAGCTTGGGTGGGGCGCGGGGCGGGAGAGTCGATACGACCTACAATGAGCAGTTCTTC. Its protein product is CASSLGGARGGRVDTTYNEQFF.

The chain has TRBV19 and TRBJ1-2, with a possible D match to TRBD1 (5 bases). Per the germline V gene, CDR1 is LNHDA and CDR2 is SQIVND (reference sequence). The CDR3 consists of 13 residues. The V end lost 1 base, the J end lost 8 bases, and 11 bases lay between the germline ends. The CDR3 protein is CASSIADTRGYTF. DNA for the CDR3: TGTGCCAGTAGTATAGCGGACACTCGGGGCTACACCTTC.

This chain joins TRBV5-4 and TRBJ2-1, with D tentatively TRBD2 (6 bases). V shed 4 bases and J shed 4 bases, with 9 bases lying between them. Germline loops: CDR1 SGHNT, CDR2 YYREEE (reference sequence). This CDR3 has 13 residues. CDR3 sequence: CASSVGSYNEQFF. The CDR3 coding sequence is TGTGCCAGCAGCGTCGGGAGTTACAATGAGCAGTTCTTC. Variable domain in full (rest from reference TRBV5-4 and TRBJ2-1): ETGVTQSPTHLIKTRGQQVTLRCSSQSGHNTVSWYQQALGQGPQFIFQYYREEENGRGNFPPRFSGLQFPNYSSELNVNALELDDSALYLCASSVGSYNEQFFGPGTRLTVL.

The rearrangement uses TRBV5-4 and TRBJ1-3; D is perhaps TRBD1 (5 bases). The V end lost 0 bases, the J end lost 6 bases, and 16 bases lay between the germline ends. The V gene's germline CDR1 is SGHNT and CDR2 YYREEE (reference sequence). This CDR3 region has 16 residues. The CDR3 DNA sequence: TGTGCCAGCAGCTTGGCCGGAGCGGGGGTGTTAAACACCATATATTTT. Amino acids: CASSLAGAGVLNTIYF.

This clone has a single count. This chain joins TRBV28 and TRBJ1-4; D might be TRBD1 (5 bases). Trimming stripped 5 bases from V and 3 bases from J, with 13 bases between. CDR1 is MDHEN and CDR2 is SYDVKM in the germline V gene. The CDR3 consists of 15 residues. The CDR3 sequence is CASSRPLRANEKLFF. For the CDR3, the DNA is TGTGCCAGCAGTCGACCCCTCAGGGCTAATGAAAAACTGTTTTTT.